This T cell receptor beta chain was sequenced during a study of somatic mutations in cytotoxic T cells in rheumatoid arthritis. In the study overall: Right after diagnosis, and before any treatment had started, patient peripheral blood (under 33 ml EDTA) was drawn.

General study points: No multiple-comparison adjustment was applied to the slight TRBV07 underrepresentation in rheumatoid arthritis patients.

Positive selection with magnetic beads achieved the isolation of CD4+ and CD8+ cells, followed by a flow cytometry check of purity. Method: immunoSEQ multiplex PCR; TCRdb's copy keeps in-frame clones and lacks some. Counted here are 15,000 or so clones, around 80% occurring once; the ten biggest clones make up approximately 15%. As to this clone: Its antigen is not identified.

The germline gives CDR1 MNHNS, CDR2 SASEGT. Trimming took off 4 bases at V and 4 bases at J, with 5 bases between the two ends. CDR3 length: 12 amino acids. Sequencing used CD8+ T cells sorted from blood. This TCR derives from a woman aged 45 to 65 with rheumatoid arthritis. The genes are TRBV6-1 and TRBJ2-1; unclear D gene. The chain's CDR3 is CASSGTYNEQFF. DNA of the CDR3: TGTGCCAGCAGTGGCACTTACAATGAGCAGTTCTTC.